These 4 T cell receptor beta chains originate from one sample sequenced in a study of siplizumab effects on memory and regulatory T cells. Profiling relied on immunoSEQ multiplex PCR, and the TCRdb table lists in-frame clones only, not all of them. The sample holds more than 90,000 clones, about 94% seen once. Source material: non-Treg CD4+ T cells sorted from blood. Receptors were obtained from a human donor in good health.

The CDR3 DNA reads TGTGCCAGCAGTGTCCGGGGTAACACTGAAGCTTTCTTT. Protein: CASSVRGNTEAFF. The chain couples TRBV5-4 to TRBJ1-1; D remains ambiguous. V was shortened by 5 bases and J by 2 bases, with 10 bases between the two germline ends. From germline, CDR1 is SGHNT and CDR2 YYREEE (reference sequence). The CDR3 spans 13 residues.

The rearrangement links TRBV7-9 to TRBJ2-5; D might be TRBD1 (5 bases). This CDR3 region has 13 residues. From germline, CDR1 is SEHNR and CDR2 FQNEAQ (reference sequence). Trimming stripped 7 bases from V and 4 bases from J, with 13 bases between. The CDR3 reads CASKGQPIETQYF. CDR3 in DNA: TGTGCCAGCAAGGGGCAGCCTATAGAGACCCAGTACTTC. Filled out from reference TRBV7-9 and TRBJ2-5, the complete variable domain reads DTGVSQNPRHKITKRGQNVTFRCDPISEHNRLYWYRQTLGQGPEFLTYFQNEAQLEKSRLLSDRFSAERPKGSFSTLEIQRTEQGDSAMYLCASKGQPIETQYFGPGTRLLVL.

A single count supports this clone. J is TRBJ1-4 and V is TRBV7-3; tentatively, D is TRBD1 (5 bases). Trimming took 1 base from V and 5 from J, leaving 11 bases between them. The CDR3 length is 15 residues. Per germline, CDR1 SGHTA and CDR2 FQGTGA. The CDR3 sequence is CASSLRGGANEKLFF. Written as DNA, the CDR3 is TGTGCCAGCAGCTTAAGAGGTGGGGCGAATGAAAAACTGTTTTTT. Complete variable domain (other parts from reference TRBV7-3 and TRBJ1-4): GAGVSQTPSNKVTEKGKYVELRCDPISGHTALYWYRQSLGQGPEFLIYFQGTGAADDSGLPNDRFFAVRPEGSVSTLKIQRTERGDSAVYLCASSLRGGANEKLFFGSGTQLSVL.

The J gene is TRBJ2-7, the V gene TRBV6-1; 8 nucleotides line up with TRBD2. The junction had 9 bases not matched to a gene; V was cut back by 11 bases and J by 0 bases. The CDR3 is 14 amino acids. The germline V gene has CDR1 MNHNS and CDR2 SASEGT. The CDR3 nucleotides are TGTGCCTGCTCAACAAGCGGGAGCTCCTACGAGCAGTACTTC. This gives the protein CACSTSGSSYEQYF.